The 13 T cell receptor beta chains reported below all come from one sample, sequenced in a study of blood T cell repertoires in COVID-19. Here immunoSEQ multiplex PCR was the method, and the copy in TCRdb shows in-frame clones only, minus some. The data show 100,000 to 120,000 clones, 76% seen once. Specimen: peripheral blood. All receptors derive from a woman older than 75 with acute or convalescent COVID-19.

This chain links TRBV18 with TRBJ2-7; 9 nucleotides match TRBD1. CDR3 length: 13 amino acids. Germline V CDR1 and CDR2: KGHSH, LQKENI. With V trimmed by 3 bases and J by 11 bases, 8 bases remained unmatched. CDR3 coding DNA: TGTGCCAGCTCACCCTCTAGACAGGGGGACAAGTACTTC. It is translated as CASSPSRQGDKYF.

J is TRBJ2-1 and V is TRBV6-5; D may be TRBD2 (6 bases). This CDR3 has 15 residues. V shed 4 bases and J shed 0 bases, with 10 bases lying between them. Per germline, CDR1 MNHEY and CDR2 SVGAGI. For the CDR3, the DNA is TGTGCCAGCAGTTGGAGGGGATTCTCCTACAATGAGCAGTTCTTC. Translation gives CASSWRGFSYNEQFF.

The DNA for the CDR3 is TGTGCCAGCAGTGCCACCCGGGAGGGGCCGAACACCGGGGAGCTGTTTTTT. Amino acids: CASSATREGPNTGELFF. The V gene is TRBV6-1, the J gene TRBJ2-2, with 8 bases aligning to TRBD2. The CDR3 is 17 residues long. Per germline, CDR1 MNHNS and CDR2 SASEGT. With 4 bases clipped from V and 0 bases from J, the junction kept 7 bases outside the gene matches.

J is TRBJ2-3 and V is TRBV5-1; D gene uncertain. The CDR3 runs 13 residues. The germline gives CDR1 SGHRS, CDR2 YFSETQ. V lost 5 bases and J lost 4, with 11 bases in between. CDR3 region: CASSEDRPDTQYF. CDR3 nucleotides: TGCGCCAGCAGTGAGGATCGGCCAGATACGCAGTATTTT. Variable domain in full (rest from reference TRBV5-1 and TRBJ2-3): KAGVTQTPRYLIKTRGQQVTLSCSPISGHRSVSWYQQTPGQGLQFLFEYFSETQRNKGNFPGRFSGRQFSNSRSEMNVSTLELGDSALYLCASSEDRPDTQYFGPGTRLTVL.

V and J are TRBV27 and TRBJ1-1, with 9 nucleotides matching TRBD1. The CDR3 sequence is 16 residues long. Germline V gene lookup returns CDR1 MNHEY and CDR2 SMNVEV (reference sequence). V lost 4 bases to trimming and J lost 4 bases; unmatched junction nucleotides: 10. This CDR3 is CASSYRDRDSTTEAFF. The CDR3 DNA reads TGTGCCAGCAGTTACCGGGACAGGGATTCCACCACTGAAGCTTTCTTT.

V is TRBV30 and J is TRBJ1-1, with 8 bases lining up with TRBD1. V was pared by 8 bases and J by 1 base, with 6 bases of the junction left unmatched. The germline CDR1 and CDR2 sequences are GTSNPN and SVGIG (reference sequence). This CDR3 has 13 amino acids. This CDR3 is CASTDRGNTEAFF. The DNA of the CDR3 is TGTGCCAGTACCGACAGGGGGAACACTGAAGCTTTCTTT.

This rearrangement joins TRBV21-1 to TRBJ1-2. TRBV21-1 is a recognized pseudogene. The CDR3 is 11 residues long. In DNA form, the CDR3 reads TGTGCCAGCAGCAAAGCGGAGGGCTACACCTTC. It encodes CASSKAEGYTF.

CDR3 coding DNA: TGTGCCAGCAGCCTCCTCAGGACATCTAACTATGGCTACACCTTC. This translates into CASSLLRTSNYGYTF. The V gene is TRBV11-2, the J gene TRBJ1-2, with D possibly TRBD1 on 5 matching bases. Germline-derived CDR1 and CDR2 are SGHAT and FQNNGV. The CDR3 length is 15 residues. The ends were cut back, 5 bases at V and 0 bases at J, with 13 bases in the middle.

The rearrangement links TRBV7-2 to TRBJ1-3, with D perhaps TRBD1 (5 bases). V lost 5 bases and J 10 bases, leaving 15 bases between the germline ends. The CDR3 contains 13 residues. In germline, CDR1 is SGHTA, CDR2 FQGNSA. This chain's CDR3 is CASSLPGLRTIYF. The CDR3, as DNA: TGTGCCAGCAGCCTACCGGGACTCAGAACCATATATTTT.

The chain combines TRBV13 with TRBJ1-2; no firm D call. Trimming cost V 0 bases and J 7 bases, with 9 bases left between them. The germline gives CDR1 PRHDT, CDR2 FYEKMQ (reference sequence). The CDR3 runs 13 residues. The CDR3 loop is CASSLGRFSGYTF. The DNA for the CDR3 is TGTGCCAGCAGCTTAGGCCGGTTCTCTGGCTACACCTTC.

The chain carries TRBV15 and TRBJ1-6, with 12 nucleotides matching TRBD1. Trimming at V came to 4 bases and at J to 10 bases, leaving 8 bases not matched to a gene. Germline V gene lookup returns CDR1 LNHNV and CDR2 YYDKDF (reference sequence). This CDR3 has 16 residues. CDR3 in DNA: TGTGCCACCAGCAACACCGGGACAGGGGGCGGATCACCCCTCCACTTT. Its translation: CATSNTGTGGGSPLHF.

This chain links TRBV4-1 with TRBJ2-5; perhaps TRBD1 as D (8 bases). Trimming pared 0 bases from V and 0 bases from J, leaving 11 bases between. This CDR3 comprises 16 residues. CDR1 and CDR2 (germline): MGHRA, YSYEKL. CDR3 sequence: CASSQETGGDQETQYF. CDR3 bases: TGCGCCAGCAGCCAAGAAACAGGGGGGGACCAAGAGACCCAGTACTTC.

J is TRBJ1-2 and V is TRBV18; possibly TRBD1 for D (5 bases). V was shortened by 5 bases and J by 6 bases, with 16 bases between the two germline ends. This CDR3 has 14 residues. Germline V gives CDR1 KGHSH, CDR2 LQKENI. CDR3 nucleotides: TGTGCCAGCTCAATTGCAGACAGAGGCGATGGCTACACCTTC. This gives the protein CASSIADRGDGYTF.